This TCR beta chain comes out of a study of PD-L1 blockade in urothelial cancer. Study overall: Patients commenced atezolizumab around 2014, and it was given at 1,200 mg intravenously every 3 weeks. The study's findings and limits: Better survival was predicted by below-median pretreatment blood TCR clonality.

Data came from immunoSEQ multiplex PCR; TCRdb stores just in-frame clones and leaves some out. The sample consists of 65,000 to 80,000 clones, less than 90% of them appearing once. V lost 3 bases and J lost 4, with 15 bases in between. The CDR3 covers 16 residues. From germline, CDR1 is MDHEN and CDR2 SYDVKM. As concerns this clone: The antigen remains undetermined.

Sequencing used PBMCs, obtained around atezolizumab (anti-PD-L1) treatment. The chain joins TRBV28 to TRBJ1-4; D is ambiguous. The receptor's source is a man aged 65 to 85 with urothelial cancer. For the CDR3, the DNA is TGTGCCAGCAGTTTCGGGATTGGTCAAATTAATGAAAAACTGTTTTTT. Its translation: CASSFGIGQINEKLFF.